These 3 T cell receptor beta chains were all obtained from the same sample, sequenced in a study of graft-versus-host responses after intestinal transplantation. What these receptors recognize is not known. Sequenced by immunoSEQ multiplex PCR; TCRdb stores in-frame clones only, minus some. The sample has roughly 97,000 clones; more than 75% are singletons. The sample consisted of unstimulated CD4+ T cells sorted from spleen or lymph node cells, taken before intestinal transplant. The origin of the receptors is a human donor who received an intestinal transplant.

The chain employs TRBV27 and TRBJ2-3; D is undetermined. This CDR3 is 15 amino acids long. Germline V gene sequence: CDR1 MNHEY, CDR2 SMNVEV (reference sequence). Trimming stripped 1 base from V and 0 bases from J, with 8 bases between. The CDR3 DNA is TGTGCCAGCAGTTTATGGGTTACTAGCACAGATACGCAGTATTTT. This codes for CASSLWVTSTDTQYF.

Regarding this clone: The junction departs from germline at one end; a sequencing error may be responsible. The chain links TRBV7-9 to TRBJ2-7; the D is unclear. The CDR3 totals 13 residues. CDR1 SEHNR and CDR2 FQNEAQ come from the germline V gene (reference sequence). CDR3 sequence: CASSPARSSEQYF. CDR3 bases: TGTGCCAGCAGCCCCGCCAGGTCCTCCGAGCAGTACTTC.

In DNA form, the CDR3 reads TGTGCCAGTCAGATACAGGGGGCGAGATTTCAGCCCCAGCATTTT. This gives the protein CASQIQGARFQPQHF. V and J are TRBV19 and TRBJ1-5; 9 bases line up with TRBD1. Germline CDR1 LNHDA, CDR2 SQIVND (reference sequence). The CDR3 is made up of 15 amino acids. The J segment lost 6 bases and the V segment lost 8 bases, leaving 11 bases of the junction unmatched.